The clone carrying this T cell receptor beta chain was seen a handful of times. The beta constant-region primer was an equimolar mix of two oligonucleotides covering TRBC1 and TRBC2. Nested alpha and beta constant-region primers with the SP2 primer drove four PCR rounds on ligated cDNA. TCRdb re-analysed the UMI-ligation and nested PCR reads in MiXCR, keeping a single row per CDR3 protein. This table has tens of thousands of distinct CDR3 sequences, approximately 10% appearing once. The data are from a study of naive and memory T cell subsets. The germline V gene encodes CDR1 SGHVS and CDR2 FQNEAQ. J lost 2 bases, V lost 4 bases, and 8 bases had no gene match. This CDR3 spans 16 amino acids.

Sample: naive CD8+ T cells from blood. J is TRBJ1-1 and V is TRBV7-8, with 9 bases that match TRBD1. This clonotype was obtained from a human donor in good health. Here the CDR3 DNA reads TGTGCCAGCAGCTCTCCGTCGGACAGGGGAAACACTGAAGCTTTCTTT. It yields the protein CASSSPSDRGNTEAFF.